Listed below are T cell receptor beta chains from one sample, sequenced in a study of T cell changes during pregnancy in multiple sclerosis. Assay: immunoSEQ multiplex PCR; the TCRdb copy retains only in-frame clones and omits some. The sample has 70,000 to 100,000 clones, around 93% seen once. This sample comprised peripheral blood, obtained in the third trimester of pregnancy. These receptors all stem from a female donor in good health, enrolled as a control in a pregnancy study. CDR3s include the opening cysteine and the closing phenylalanine or tryptophan. The D gene is left open where the match is weak. For some rows the clone size is stated as once, few or many, or as a class when expanded; others skip it.

TRBJ2-2 | TRBD1 | . | TRBV28 | CASSSTGGRTGELFF | TGTGCCAGCAGTTCGACAGGGGGCCGAACCGGGGAGCTGTTTTTT
TRBJ2-5 | TRBD1 | . | TRBV7-2 | CASSPWTGPQETQYF | TGTGCCAGCAGCCCCTGGACAGGGCCCCAAGAGACCCAGTACTTC
TRBJ1-4 | . | . | TRBV14 | CASGLASGYGGLFF | TGTGCCAGCGGGCTCGCGTCGGGGTACGGAGGGCTGTTTTTT
TRBJ2-5 | TRBD1 | . | TRBV5-1 | CASSWGTGYTETQYF | TGCGCCAGCAGCTGGGGGACAGGGTATACAGAGACCCAGTACTTC
TRBJ1-1 | TRBD1 | few | TRBV19 | CASSLTGEYTEAFF | TGTGCCAGTAGTCTTACAGGGGAGTACACTGAAGCTTTCTTT
TRBJ2-7 | TRBD1 | . | TRBV7-9 | CASSFGQGWEQYF | TGTGCCAGCAGCTTTGGACAGGGGTGGGAGCAGTACTTC
TRBJ2-7 | TRBD2 | . | TRBV25-1 | CASSLAGDYEQYF | TGTGCCAGCAGTCTAGCGGGGGACTACGAGCAGTACTTC
TRBJ2-1 | TRBD2 | . | TRBV28 | CASSFIGLGSSTGTSGGTNNEQFF | TGTGCCAGCAGTTTTATAGGGTTGGGGTCATCTACCGGGACTAGCGGGGGCACAAACAATGAGCAGTTCTTC
TRBJ2-3 | TRBD2 | . | TRBV20-1 | CSASLAGF | TGCAGTGCCTCGCTAGCGGGCTTT
TRBJ2-1 | . | . | TRBV25-1 | CASSPLEGAVGEQFF | TGTGCCAGCAGTCCACTAGAGGGAGCAGTCGGTGAGCAGTTCTTC
TRBJ2-7 | . | . | TRBV7-9 | CASRQDGSSYEQYF | TGTGCCAGCAGACAGGACGGGTCCTCCTACGAGCAGTACTTC
TRBJ2-3 | . | . | TRBV4-1 | CASSAGDTQYF | TGCGCCAGCAGCGCCGGGGATACGCAGTATTTT
TRBJ2-7 | TRBD1 | . | TRBV27 | CASSPRDRGLYEQYF | TGTGCCAGCAGCCCTAGGGACAGGGGACTCTACGAGCAGTACTTC
TRBJ2-1 | TRBD2 | . | TRBV30 | CAWSVLSGREGEQFF | TGTGCCTGGAGTGTACTGAGCGGGAGAGAGGGTGAGCAGTTCTTC
TRBJ2-6 | TRBD1 | . | TRBV19 | CASTRDSISGANVLTF | TGTGCCAGTACTCGGGACAGCATCTCTGGGGCCAACGTCCTGACTTTC
TRBJ2-7 | . | . | TRBV19 | CASSIGHLYEQYF | TGTGCCAGTAGTATAGGACACCTCTACGAGCAGTACTTC
TRBJ2-7 | TRBD2 | . | TRBV11-2 | CASSPEGSAGENSYEQYF | TGTGCCAGCAGCCCCGAGGGTTCGGCGGGAGAGAACTCCTACGAGCAGTACTTC
TRBJ2-7 | . | . | TRBV4-1 | CASSPTVPYEQYF | TGCGCCAGCAGCCCAACAGTACCCTACGAGCAGTACTTC
TRBJ2-7 | TRBD2 | . | TRBV27 | CASSLSLAAEQYF | TGTGCCAGCAGTTTATCCCTAGCGGCTGAGCAGTACTTC
TRBJ2-7 | TRBD1 | . | TRBV5-4 | CASSPRGPTPSGEQYF | TGTGCCAGCAGCCCAAGGGGGCCCACACCCTCGGGGGAGCAGTACTTC
TRBJ2-1 | TRBD2 | . | TRBV6-5 | CASSLLAGEGNEQFF | TGTGCCAGCAGTCTGCTAGCGGGAGAGGGGAATGAGCAGTTCTTC
TRBJ1-2 | TRBD1 | . | TRBV6-5 | CASSYSETGSDGYTF | TGTGCCAGCAGTTACTCAGAGACAGGGTCGGACGGCTACACCTTC
TRBJ1-2 | TRBD1 | . | TRBV27 | CASSAGTDAYGYTF | TGTGCCAGCAGCGCCGGGACAGACGCCTATGGCTACACCTTC
TRBJ2-6 | . | . | TRBV14 | CASSHQVSSGANVLTF | TGTGCCAGCAGCCACCAAGTTAGCTCTGGGGCCAACGTCCTGACTTTC
TRBJ2-7 | TRBD2 | . | TRBV4-1 | CASSQEGLAGDEQYF | TGCGCCAGCAGCCAGGAAGGACTAGCGGGAGACGAGCAGTACTTC
TRBJ2-5 | . | . | TRBV7-2 | CAGASGLQETQYF | TGTGCGGGGGCTAGCGGCCTCCAAGAGACCCAGTACTTC
TRBJ1-3 | TRBD1 | . | TRBV13 | CASRRGQGARVPGNTIYF | TGTGCCAGCAGGAGGGGACAGGGGGCAAGGGTTCCTGGAAACACCATATATTTT
TRBJ1-5 | TRBD1 | . | TRBV6-1 | CASSRGLRQPQHF | TGTGCCAGTAGCAGGGGGCTCCGTCAGCCCCAGCATTTT
TRBJ2-2 | TRBD1 | . | TRBV19 | CASSRRQGTTGELFF | TGTGCCAGTAGTAGACGACAGGGAACGACCGGGGAGCTGTTTTTT
TRBJ1-1 | . | . | TRBV28 | CASSPAGASEAFF | TGTGCCAGCAGCCCCGCGGGGGCTTCTGAAGCTTTCTTT
TRBJ2-1 | TRBD2 | . | TRBV2 | CASRGTSGMDEQFF | TGTGCCAGCCGGGGAACTAGCGGGATGGATGAGCAGTTCTTC
TRBJ2-2 | . | . | TRBV5-1 | CASSLNTGELFF | TGCGCCAGCAGCCTTAACACCGGGGAGCTGTTTTTT
TRBJ1-4 | TRBD1 | . | TRBV5-1 | CASSTRQGGDEKLFF | TGCGCCAGCAGCACAAGACAGGGAGGAGATGAAAAACTGTTTTTT
TRBJ2-7 | . | once | TRBV28 | CASSPAGPSSYEQYF | TGTGCCAGCAGCCCCGCGGGGCCTAGCTCCTACGAGCAGTACTTC
TRBJ1-5 | TRBD1 | few | TRBV27 | CASRLGQGAQPQHF | TGTGCCAGCAGGCTGGGACAGGGCGCTCAGCCCCAGCATTTT
TRBJ2-7 | . | . | TRBV25-1 | CASSARGGEQYF | TGTGCCAGCAGTGCGAGGGGGGGCGAGCAGTACTTC
TRBJ2-2 | TRBD1 | . | TRBV4-1 | CASSQAFRDRGPSNTGELFF | TGCGCCAGCAGCCAAGCTTTCCGGGACAGGGGACCCTCGAACACCGGGGAGCTGTTTTTT
TRBJ1-5 | TRBD1 | . | TRBV18 | CASSPPGQGNQPQHF | TGTGCCAGCTCACCACCGGGACAGGGTAATCAGCCCCAGCATTTT
TRBJ2-1 | TRBD2 | . | TRBV10-3 | CAITPHQAGESNEQFF | TGTGCCATCACCCCCCATCAAGCGGGAGAATCCAATGAGCAGTTCTTC
TRBJ2-7 | TRBD1 | . | TRBV2 | CASSEGTGSTYEQYF | TGTGCCAGCAGTGAGGGGACAGGGAGCACCTACGAGCAGTACTTC
TRBJ2-7 | TRBD1 | . | TRBV29-1 | CSARGRAVDEQYF | TGCAGCGCCAGGGGGAGAGCTGTCGACGAGCAGTACTTC
TRBJ2-7 | . | . | TRBV28 | CASSWTPTYEQYF | TGTGCCAGCAGTTGGACACCTACCTACGAGCAGTACTTC
TRBJ2-3 | . | . | TRBV5-6 | CASSLGPRGGLDTQYF | TGTGCCAGCAGCTTGGGGCCTAGGGGGGGGTTGGATACGCAGTATTTT
TRBJ2-1 | . | . | TRBV7-8 | CASSLNSLVGYNEQFF | TGTGCCAGCAGCTTAAACTCCCTAGTCGGCTACAATGAGCAGTTCTTC